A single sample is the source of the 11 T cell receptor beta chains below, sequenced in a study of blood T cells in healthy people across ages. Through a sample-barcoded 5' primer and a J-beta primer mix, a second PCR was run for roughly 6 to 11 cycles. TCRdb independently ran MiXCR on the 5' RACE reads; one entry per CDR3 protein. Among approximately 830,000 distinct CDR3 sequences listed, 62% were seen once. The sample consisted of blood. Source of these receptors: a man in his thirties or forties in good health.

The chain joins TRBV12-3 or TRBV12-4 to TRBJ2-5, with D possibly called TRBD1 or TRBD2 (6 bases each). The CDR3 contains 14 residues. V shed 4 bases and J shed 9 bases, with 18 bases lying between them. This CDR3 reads CASSSQGLRGAQYF. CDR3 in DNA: TGTGCCAGCAGTTCGCAGGGCCTTAGGGGGGCCCAGTACTTC.

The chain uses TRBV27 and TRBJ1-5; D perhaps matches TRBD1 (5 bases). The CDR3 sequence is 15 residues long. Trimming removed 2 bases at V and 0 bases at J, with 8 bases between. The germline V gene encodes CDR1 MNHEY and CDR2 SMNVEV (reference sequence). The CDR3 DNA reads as TGTGCCAGCAGTTTACGGGGCTATAGCAATCAGCCCCAGCATTTT. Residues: CASSLRGYSNQPQHF.

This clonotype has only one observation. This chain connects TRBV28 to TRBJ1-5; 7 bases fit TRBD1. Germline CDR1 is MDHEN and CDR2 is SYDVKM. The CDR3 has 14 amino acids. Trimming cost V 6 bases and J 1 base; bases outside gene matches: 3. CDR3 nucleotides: TGTGCCAGCAGGCAGACAGGGAGCAATCAGCCCCAGCATTTT. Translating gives CASRQTGSNQPQHF.

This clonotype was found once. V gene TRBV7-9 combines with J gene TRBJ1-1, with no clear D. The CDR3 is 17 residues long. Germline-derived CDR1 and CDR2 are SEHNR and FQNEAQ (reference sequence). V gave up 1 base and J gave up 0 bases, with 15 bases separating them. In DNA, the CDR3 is TGTGCCAGCAGCTTAGGCCCTGAAGCAGGTCTGAACACTGAAGCTTTCTTT. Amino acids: CASSLGPEAGLNTEAFF.

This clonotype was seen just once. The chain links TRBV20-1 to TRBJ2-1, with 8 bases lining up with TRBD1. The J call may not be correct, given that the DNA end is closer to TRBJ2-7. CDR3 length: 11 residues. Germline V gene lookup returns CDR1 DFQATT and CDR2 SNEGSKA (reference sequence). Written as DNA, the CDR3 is TGCAGTGGGGACAGGCAGTCCGGGCAGTACTTC. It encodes CSGDRQSGQYF.

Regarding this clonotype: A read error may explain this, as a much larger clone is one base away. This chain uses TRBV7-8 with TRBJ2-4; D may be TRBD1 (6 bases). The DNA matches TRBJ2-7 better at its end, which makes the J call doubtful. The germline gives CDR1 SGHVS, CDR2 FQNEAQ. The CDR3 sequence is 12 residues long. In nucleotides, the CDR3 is TGTCCCAGCAGCATACAGGGCTACGAGCAGTACTTC. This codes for CPSSIQGYEQYF.

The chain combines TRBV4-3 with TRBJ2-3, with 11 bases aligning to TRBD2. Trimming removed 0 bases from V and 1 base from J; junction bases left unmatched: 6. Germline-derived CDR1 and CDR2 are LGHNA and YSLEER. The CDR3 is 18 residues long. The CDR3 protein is CASSQDPPSGGRTDTQYF. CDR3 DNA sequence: TGCGCCAGCAGCCAAGATCCCCCTAGCGGGGGGCGCACAGATACGCAGTATTTT.

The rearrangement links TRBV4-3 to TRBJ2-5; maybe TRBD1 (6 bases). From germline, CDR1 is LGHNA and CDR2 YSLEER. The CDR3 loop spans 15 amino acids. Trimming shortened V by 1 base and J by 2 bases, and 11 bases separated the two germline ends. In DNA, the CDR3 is TGCGCCAGCAGCCAAGTCATGGGACAACAAGAGACCCAGTACTTC. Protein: CASSQVMGQQETQYF.

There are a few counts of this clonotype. The CDR3 DNA is TGTGCCAGCAGTACAACCTTTGCGAGGGAGACCCAGTACTTC. Its protein product is CASSTTFARETQYF. V is TRBV6-2 or TRBV6-3 and J is TRBJ2-5; unclear D gene. The CDR3 extends over 14 amino acids. The germline CDR1 and CDR2 sequences are MNHEY and SVGEGT. Deletions cut 5 bases from V and 5 bases from J, with 15 bases between.

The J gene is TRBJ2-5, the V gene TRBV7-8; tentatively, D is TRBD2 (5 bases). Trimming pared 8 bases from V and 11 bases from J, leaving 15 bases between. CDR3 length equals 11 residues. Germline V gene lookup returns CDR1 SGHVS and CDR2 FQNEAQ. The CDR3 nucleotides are TGTGCCAGCGGGTCTAGCATGGGGCAGTACTTC. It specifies CASGSSMGQYF.

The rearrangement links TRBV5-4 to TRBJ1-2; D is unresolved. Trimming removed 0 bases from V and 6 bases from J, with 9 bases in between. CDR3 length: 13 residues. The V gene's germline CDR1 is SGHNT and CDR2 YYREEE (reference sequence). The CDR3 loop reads CASSLVGVDGYTF. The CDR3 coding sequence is TGTGCCAGCAGCTTGGTGGGAGTCGATGGCTACACCTTC.